The 17 T cell receptor beta chains below come from one sample, sequenced in a study of blood T cells in healthy people across ages. A sample-barcoded 5' primer and a J-beta primer mix were used in a second PCR of roughly 7 to 12 cycles. TCRdb used MiXCR to reprocess the 5' RACE reads, holding one entry per CDR3 protein. The table lists 800,000 or so distinct CDR3 sequences, roughly 25% of them singletons. The same sample was also studied in work on T cells of mothers and their children.

The sequenced sample was blood. These receptors all come from a boy younger than 18 in good health.

This clonotype showed up just a few times. The chain couples TRBV6-5 to TRBJ1-5; 8 bases are shared with TRBD1. Germline values: CDR1 MNHEY, CDR2 SVGAGI. This CDR3 contains 14 residues. The V segment lost 5 bases and the J segment 6 bases; nucleotides outside the gene matches: 6. CDR3: CASSPTTGAQPQHF. The CDR3 DNA reads as TGTGCCAGCAGTCCCACGACAGGGGCTCAGCCCCAGCATTTT.

The rearrangement joins TRBV9 to TRBJ1-2; D gene ambiguous. The CDR3 is made up of 17 amino acids. CDR1 and CDR2 (germline): SGDLS, YYNGEE. Trimming took off 3 bases at V and 4 bases at J, with 22 bases between the two ends. CDR3 bases: TGTGCCAGCAGCGAGGACCCTTCGGAACTTATGGGCTATGGCTACACCTTC. Residues: CASSEDPSELMGYGYTF.

J is TRBJ1-4 and V is TRBV29-1, with 7 bases matching TRBD1. Unmatched junction bases numbered 6, after V lost 4 bases and J lost 7 bases. Per the germline V gene, CDR1 is SQVTM and CDR2 is ANQGSEA. The CDR3 has 13 amino acids. CDR3 region: CSVGGTAPEKLFF. The CDR3 DNA follows: TGCAGCGTTGGGGGGACAGCGCCTGAAAAACTGTTTTTT.

This clonotype has more than one count but fewer than ten. The chain combines TRBV7-6 with TRBJ2-5; D call uncertain. TRBJ2-1 explains the end of the DNA better; the J call may be wrong. Germline V gives CDR1 SGHVS, CDR2 FNYEAQ. The CDR3 extends over 15 amino acids. The CDR3 DNA is TGTGCCAGCAGCCTTCGCTCCAGCAGAGACAATGAGCAGTTCTTC. Protein product: CASSLRSSRDNEQFF.

This clonotype was recorded a few times. This chain joins TRBV28 and TRBJ2-3, with a possible D match to TRBD1 (6 bases). This CDR3 is built from 14 residues. Deletions cut 6 bases from V and 5 bases from J, with 15 bases between. From germline, CDR1 is MDHEN and CDR2 SYDVKM. The CDR3 loop is CASSQQGYLDTQYF. CDR3 sequence (DNA): TGTGCCAGCAGCCAACAGGGATATCTAGATACGCAGTATTTT.

The genes are TRBV6-1 and TRBJ2-5; 10 positions match TRBD1. V lost 6 bases and J lost 2; bases outside the gene matches: 18. This CDR3 has 19 residues. CDR1 and CDR2 (germline): MNHNS, SASEGT. In DNA form, the CDR3 reads TGTGCCAGCAGCCAAACCGGGACAGGGGTCATTGGGGGTCAAGAGACCCAGTACTTC. Protein: CASSQTGTGVIGGQETQYF.

The table lists this clonotype with a few counts. This chain links TRBV7-2 with TRBJ1-4; tentative D call: TRBD1 (5 bases). This CDR3 contains 17 residues. V was trimmed by 8 bases and J by 0 bases, leaving 19 bases between them. From germline, CDR1 is SGHTA and CDR2 FQGNSA. CDR3 nucleotide sequence: TGTGCCAGCTTCGGGCGACAGACTACAGCAACTAATGAAAAACTGTTTTTT. It encodes CASFGRQTTATNEKLFF.

In its sample, this clonotype was seen once. One base away lies a much larger clone, so this may be a sequencing read error. The chain uses TRBV29-1 and TRBJ2-7; D call uncertain. V was cut by 4 bases and J by 2 bases, with 6 bases left in between. Germline CDR1 reads SQVTM; CDR2 reads ANQGSEA. There are 11 residues in the CDR3. The CDR3 loop reads CSVVQTYEQYF. The DNA for the CDR3 is TGCAGCGTTGTTCAGACCTACGAGCAGTACTTC.

This clonotype has a handful of counts. This sequence joins TRBV7-9 and TRBJ1-4; D is perhaps TRBD1 (6 bases). This CDR3 comprises 17 residues. Germline V CDR1 and CDR2: SEHNR, FQNEAQ (reference sequence). With 4 bases removed from V and 5 bases from J, the gap between germline ends came to 20 bases. CDR3 nucleotide sequence: TGTGCCAGCAGCTGGACAGTAATGTCAGTAACAAATGAAAAACTGTTTTTT. Its protein is CASSWTVMSVTNEKLFF.

This clonotype was seen a handful of times. The chain has TRBV25-1 and TRBJ1-6; perhaps TRBD1 as D (6 bases). V was pared by 4 bases and J by 10 bases, with 23 bases between. Germline values: CDR1 MGHDK, CDR2 SYGVNS. This CDR3 contains 17 residues. The CDR3 DNA reads TGTGCCAGCAGTGCACGACGTACAGGGTCGCTACAATCACCCCTCCACTTT. It specifies CASSARRTGSLQSPLHF.

Only a few counts were recorded for this clonotype. The chain is built from TRBV21-1 and TRBJ2-3; no DNA check was done on the table's D call, TRBD2. TRBV21-1 is tagged as a pseudogene. The CDR3 contains 16 residues. CDR3 sequence reads: CASSKVSGDGTDTQYF. CDR3 sequence (DNA): TGTGCCAGCAGCAAAGTTTCGGGAGACGGCACAGATACGCAGTATTTT.

The chain carries TRBV29-1 and TRBJ2-3; D ambiguous. From germline, CDR1 is SQVTM and CDR2 ANQGSEA. CDR3 length: 15 amino acids. The V end lost 7 bases, the J end lost 2 bases, and 19 bases lay between the germline ends. The CDR3, as DNA: TGCAGCGCCATCCCTGAGAATCGCCCCACAGATACGCAGTATTTT. It encodes CSAIPENRPTDTQYF.

The chain employs TRBV5-1 and TRBJ2-5, with a weak D call TRBD1 (6 bases). In germline, CDR1 is SGHRS, CDR2 YFSETQ. The CDR3 covers 14 residues. The V end lost 7 bases, the J end lost 1 base, and 14 bases lay between the germline ends. DNA of the CDR3: TGCGCCAGCTCCCGGACAGAACCCCAAGAGACCCAGTACTTC. This translates into CASSRTEPQETQYF.

J is TRBJ1-2 and V is TRBV29-1, with 8 nucleotides matching TRBD1. V was pared by 7 bases and J by 8 bases, with 12 bases of the junction left unmatched. This CDR3 comprises 13 residues. Germline V gene data show CDR1 as SQVTM and CDR2 as ANQGSEA. The chain's CDR3 is CSALTGTGEGYTF. The CDR3 region has the DNA TGCAGCGCTTTGACAGGGACAGGTGAAGGCTACACCTTC.

The chain links TRBV28 to TRBJ2-4; either TRBD1 or TRBD2 may supply D (7 bases each). The CDR3 is 17 residues long. V was cut by 1 base and J by 1 base, with 14 bases left in between. The germline gives CDR1 MDHEN, CDR2 SYDVKM. This CDR3 is CASSLLAGGEAKNIQYF. The CDR3 nucleotides read TGTGCCAGCAGTTTATTGGCAGGGGGGGAGGCCAAAAACATTCAGTACTTC.

This clonotype was seen only a few times. The chain is built from TRBV20-1 and TRBJ2-7, with TRBD2 matching 8 bases. V lost 6 bases and J lost 0; bases outside the gene matches: 4. From germline, CDR1 is DFQATT and CDR2 SNEGSKA (reference sequence). The CDR3 is 13 amino acids. CDR3 in DNA: TGCAGTGCCCCCGGGACTAGCTCCTACGAGCAGTACTTC. It yields the protein CSAPGTSSYEQYF.

This clonotype came up a few times. The chain employs TRBV27 and TRBJ1-4; no clear D. The ends were cut back, 7 bases at V and 4 bases at J, with 13 bases in the middle. Germline CDR1 MNHEY, CDR2 SMNVEV (reference sequence). The CDR3 loop spans 14 amino acids. The CDR3 sequence: CASTSTELNEKLFF. CDR3 DNA: TGTGCCAGCACATCGACCGAACTTAATGAAAAACTGTTTTTT.